This T cell receptor (beta chain) comes out of a study of T cell responses to AZD1222 COVID-19 vaccine. Study context: Some second doses came at about 4 weeks and others at about 12 weeks; these were pooled.

As to this clone: Its antigen remains unknown.

Using immunoSEQ multiplex PCR, the repertoire was profiled, and TCRdb retains in-frame clones only, with some absent. Among about 160,000 clones listed, around 89% were seen once. Findings and caveats of the study: Just six or seven AZD1222 recipients tested seropositive at baseline. Donors skewed white British and female; clonal diversity was possibly underestimated. Spike-spanning, vaccine-associated CD4 TCRs were dominant at 160-218 and 743-854.

V trimming: 1 base; J trimming: 6 bases; junction bases outside the gene matches: 3. Germline CDR1 and CDR2: LNHNV and YYDKDF (reference sequence). This CDR3 comprises 14 residues. This receptor was obtained from an adult in good health. This sequence joins TRBV15 and TRBJ1-2, with 9 bases that match TRBD1. Sample: peripheral blood, taken on day 0 of AZD1222 vaccination. This CDR3 is CATSRGGTGHGYTF. DNA of the CDR3: TGTGCCACCAGCAGAGGAGGGACAGGGCATGGCTACACCTTC.